Listed here are 10 T cell receptor beta chains from one sample, sequenced in a study of beta chain features in type 1 diabetes. TCRB transcripts that were expressed got sequenced, as all of the isolated RNA had been reverse transcribed. Libraries were prepared by immunoSEQ multiplex PCR; TCRdb keeps only in-frame clonotypes and omits some of them. The repertoire consists of 150,000 to 200,000 clones, with around 63% occurring once and the leading ten covering 0.08% to 0.095%. Antigen specificity for these receptors is unknown. Notes on the study in general: Type 1 diabetes patients had moderately but significantly shorter TCRB CDR3s in all four CD4+ subsets.

Sequencing used naive CD4+ T cells from blood. The receptors derive from a man aged 25-45 years with type 1 diabetes.

This chain uses TRBV19 with TRBJ1-5; TRBD1 aligns across 7 bases. The germline V gene encodes CDR1 LNHDA and CDR2 SQIVND (reference sequence). V gave up 3 bases and J gave up 4 bases; unmatched junction bases: 6. The CDR3 loop spans 15 amino acids. The CDR3 protein is CASSILQGRNQPQHF. DNA of the CDR3: TGTGCCAGTAGTATTTTACAGGGGCGGAATCAGCCCCAGCATTTT.

The chain carries TRBV11-2 and TRBJ2-3; D might be TRBD2 (5 bases). The CDR3 sequence is 15 residues long. The V end was cut by 5 bases, the J end by 1 base, with 13 bases between. Germline V gene sequence: CDR1 SGHAT, CDR2 FQNNGV. CDR3 DNA sequence: TGTGCCAGCAGCCCAAGGAGGTCGGGCACAGATACGCAGTATTTT. It yields the protein CASSPRRSGTDTQYF.

The chain employs TRBV30 and TRBJ1-4; tentatively, D is TRBD1 (5 bases). The CDR3 contains 16 residues. CDR1 and CDR2 from the germline V gene are GTSNPN and SVGIG (reference sequence). Between the trimmed V and J ends, which lost 2 bases and 5 bases, there was a span of 18 bases. In nucleotides, the CDR3 is TGTGCCTGGAGTTGGGCCCGGGACGGCCTAAATGAAAAACTGTTTTTT. Protein sequence: CAWSWARDGLNEKLFF.

This sequence joins TRBV23-1 and TRBJ1-2; 8 positions agree with TRBD1. TRBV23-1 is treated as an ORF (open reading frame) with a function not yet certain. This CDR3 spans 12 amino acids. The CDR3 DNA is TGCGTACCCAACAGGGGGGCAAATGGCTACACCTTC. Its translation is CVPNRGANGYTF.

V and J are TRBV7-2 and TRBJ2-1, with D tentatively TRBD1 (6 bases). The ends were cut back, 2 bases at V and 4 bases at J, with 12 bases in the middle. The CDR3 runs 15 residues. Per the germline V gene, CDR1 is SGHTA and CDR2 is FQGNSA. For the CDR3, the DNA is TGTGCCAGCAGCTTAACAGGACAGAAATACAATGAGCAGTTCTTC. Its protein is CASSLTGQKYNEQFF. Variable domain in full (rest from reference TRBV7-2 and TRBJ2-1): GAGVSQSPSNKVTEKGKDVELRCDPISGHTALYWYRQSLGQGLEFLIYFQGNSAPDKSGLPSDRFSAERTGGSVSTLTIQRTQQEDSAVYLCASSLTGQKYNEQFFGPGTRLTVL.

The chain employs TRBV10-3 and TRBJ2-7; no clear D. In germline, CDR1 is ENHRY, CDR2 SYGVKD. V dropped 2 bases and J dropped 4 bases, with 12 bases sitting between them. The CDR3 totals 14 residues. The CDR3 nucleotides are TGTGCCATCAGTGAGAGGCAGGCCTCTTACGAGCAGTACTTC. Encoded protein: CAISERQASYEQYF.

In this sample, this clone turned up a few times. J is TRBJ2-1 and V is TRBV28; 8 bases are shared with TRBD2. The CDR3 runs 17 residues. V dropped 2 bases and J dropped 0; count of bases not matched to a gene: 6. CDR1 and CDR2 from the germline V gene are MDHEN and SYDVKM. CDR3 loop: CASSLQRGSSSYNEQFF. CDR3 DNA: TGTGCCAGCAGTTTACAGCGGGGGTCGAGCTCCTACAATGAGCAGTTCTTC. Filled out from reference TRBV28 and TRBJ2-1, the complete variable domain reads DVKVTQSSRYLVKRTGEKVFLECVQDMDHENMFWYRQDPGLGLRLIYFSYDVKMKEKGDIPEGYSVSREKKERFSLILESASTNQTSMYLCASSLQRGSSSYNEQFFGPGTRLTVL.

This clone occurred a few times. The genes are TRBV7-9 and TRBJ1-4; D possibly corresponds to TRBD1 (6 bases). This CDR3 is 14 amino acids long. CDR1 and CDR2 (germline): SEHNR, FQNEAQ (reference sequence). Trimming removed 5 bases at V and 8 bases at J, with 15 bases between. The CDR3 reads CASSRQAGWEKLFF. CDR3 bases: TGTGCCAGCAGCAGACAGGCCGGGTGGGAAAAACTGTTTTTT.

The rearrangement uses TRBV25-1 and TRBJ2-3, with 8 bases aligning to TRBD1. CDR3 length: 11 residues. V dropped 7 bases and J dropped 8; count of bases not matched to a gene: 2. From germline, CDR1 is MGHDK and CDR2 SYGVNS. The CDR3 DNA is TGTGCCAGCATACAGGGGGGTACGCAGTATTTT. This sequence encodes CASIQGGTQYF.

This clone was picked up a small number of times. Additional DNA sequences in this sample encode the identical CDR3. V usage is TRBV30 and J usage is TRBJ2-5, with D perhaps TRBD2 (6 bases). Trimming stripped 3 bases from V and 4 bases from J, with 9 bases between. The CDR3 contains 12 residues. Germline V gene sequence: CDR1 GTSNPN, CDR2 SVGIG (reference sequence). CDR3: CAWSLEGETQYF. The CDR3 DNA reads as TGTGCCTGGAGCCTGGAGGGAGAGACCCAGTACTTC.